Listed here are 2 T cell receptor beta chains from one sample, sequenced in a study of blood T cell repertoires in COVID-19. Profiling relied on immunoSEQ multiplex PCR, and the TCRdb table lists in-frame clones only, not all of them. The sample has around 100,000 clones, about four fifths seen once. Sequences were obtained from peripheral blood. The receptors were sampled from a man aged 35-49 years with active or convalescent COVID-19.

J is TRBJ1-6 and V is TRBV3-1 (or the pseudogene TRBV3-2); 8 bases are a match to TRBD1. This CDR3 region has 17 residues. Germline V gives CDR1 LGHDT, CDR2 YNNKEL (reference sequence). With 5 bases clipped from V and 4 bases from J, the junction kept 10 bases outside the gene matches. CDR3 in DNA: TGTGCCAGCAGCGGAGAGGGACAGGATAGTTATAATTCACCCCTCCACTTT. It translates to CASSGEGQDSYNSPLHF.

This clone has only one observation. This chain connects TRBV15 to TRBJ1-3; maybe TRBD1 (6 bases). V was cut by 5 bases and J by 0 bases, with 23 bases left in between. The CDR3 length is 19 residues. Germline V gene data show CDR1 as LNHNV and CDR2 as YYDKDF (reference sequence). The CDR3 loop is CATSGPQTRGRDSGNTIYF. The CDR3 nucleotides read TGTGCCACCAGCGGCCCCCAAACCAGGGGTCGAGACTCTGGAAACACCATATATTTT.